This T cell receptor beta chain was recovered during a study of blood T cell repertoires in COVID-19. The overall study: Samples taken during acute and convalescent COVID-19 were collected in the United States, Italy and Spain. T cells, B-cell-depleted T cells, or PBMCs supplied cDNA or gDNA.

In the source study's methods: Estimates of nucleated cell counts were drawn from the amplification of reference gene primers. Clones were sequenced by immunoSEQ multiplex PCR, and TCRdb holds only the in-frame ones, with some missing. For V, J and clone size, that table is used; D and trimming come from the DNA. Here the sample spans 95,000 to 100,000 clones, 91% being singletons. The CDR3 consists of 17 residues. The J segment lost 7 bases and the V segment lost 5 bases, leaving 9 bases of the junction unmatched. Looked up from germline, CDR1 is LGHDT and CDR2 is YNNKEL (reference sequence). Sequencing used peripheral blood. The chain combines TRBV3-1 (or the pseudogene TRBV3-2) with TRBJ2-3; 16 nucleotides align to TRBD2. The TCR originated in a man aged 50 or older with acute or convalescent COVID-19. The DNA for the CDR3 is TGTGCCAGCAGCTCCCGGGGACTAGCGGGGGGGCGCAATACGCAGTATTTT. It is translated as CASSSRGLAGGRNTQYF.